This T cell receptor beta chain appears in the sequencing data of a study of OX40 agonist ivuxolimab in advanced cancers. Study findings and constraints: Averaged across samples, CD8+ T cells carried more expanded clones than CD4+ did.

Blood got drawn at baseline, again on cycle 4 day 1, and then on cycle 7 day 1. Generated by immunoSEQ multiplex PCR, the TCRdb table keeps only in-frame clones and is missing some. The sample holds about 11,000 clones, about nine tenths seen once. This clone has just one count. Its antigen is not identified. The trim removed 1 base at V and 1 base at J, leaving 2 bases unmatched. The CDR3 length is 15 residues. Germline CDR1 and CDR2: SGHTA and FQGNSA. The genes are TRBV7-2 and TRBJ2-3; 7 bases line up with TRBD2. The source was CD4+ or CD8+ T cells sorted from blood, collected in a trial of the OX40 agonist ivuxolimab. This clonotype was sampled from an adult with an advanced solid tumor such as melanoma, head and neck, liver or kidney cancer. The CDR3 coding sequence is TGTGCCAGCAGCTTAGTGGGAGGGGGCACAGATACGCAGTATTTT. It is translated as CASSLVGGGTDTQYF. The full variable domain, with the rest looked up from reference TRBV7-2 and TRBJ2-3, is GAGVSQSPSNKVTEKGKDVELRCDPISGHTALYWYRQSLGQGLEFLIYFQGNSAPDKSGLPSDRFSAERTGGSVSTLTIQRTQQEDSAVYLCASSLVGGGTDTQYFGPGTRLTVL.